This entry concerns a single T cell receptor beta chain. Source study methods: Quality scores were absent from the junction-only immunoSEQ sequences, so filtering differed. Using immunoSEQ multiplex PCR, the repertoire was profiled, and TCRdb retains in-frame clones only, with some absent. V and J calls and clone size follow that table, whereas D and trimming were derived from the DNA. The profile shows about 580,000 clones, roughly 98% of them singletons. The sample comes from a study of shared clonotypes between healthy human individuals. Study as a whole: CD4 naive and CD4 memory each took three plates per donor, while CD8 naive took two and CD8 memory one.

The CDR3 is 12 residues long. Germline CDR1 SGHRS, CDR2 YFSETQ. Unmatched junction bases numbered 6, after V lost 8 bases and J lost 7 bases. CD45RO negativity and positive selection for CCR7 defined naive CD8 cells, a population that excluded terminally differentiated effector memory CD45RA+ cells. The chain links TRBV5-1 to TRBJ2-7; 10 nucleotides match TRBD1. This clonotype was sampled from a man aged 25-40 years in good health. Source material: naive CD8+ T cells sorted from blood. The CDR3 spells CASGTGAGEQYF. CDR3 sequence (DNA): TGCGCCAGTGGGACAGGGGCAGGAGAGCAGTACTTC.